This entry concerns a single T cell receptor (beta chain). Its cognate antigen is unknown. Clones were read by immunoSEQ multiplex PCR, and TCRdb kept only the in-frame ones, dropping some. The sample has around 140,000 clones; approximately 90% are singletons. This specimen belongs to a study of T cell responses to AZD1222 COVID-19 vaccine. Whole-study results and caveats: Donors skewed white British and female; clonal diversity was possibly underestimated. Epitopes outside B.1.351 and B.1.1.7 mutated regions reportedly drew nearly half of spike TCRs.

The CDR3 runs 13 residues. CDR1 is SNHLY, CDR2 FYNNEI, per germline. Trimming left V 7 bases short and J 4 bases short, with 13 bases between. Sequences were derived from peripheral blood, sampled on day 0 of AZD1222 vaccination. This receptor was identified in an adult in good health. V gene TRBV2 combines with J gene TRBJ1-2; the D is unclear. The CDR3 protein is CASKDSAIYGYTF. In DNA, the CDR3 is TGTGCCAGCAAGGATTCAGCCATCTATGGCTACACCTTC.